The clone carrying this T cell receptor (beta chain) was recorded at least ten times. Its antigen is undetermined. TCRdb recomputed calls from the 5' RACE reads with MiXCR, one row per CDR3 protein. The data show some 270,000 distinct CDR3 sequences, about a sixth seen once. This record comes from a study of CD8 T cells in ankylosing spondylitis. Study findings and constraints: As for the disease-linked clones, they showed a CD8+ phenotype and occurred at relatively low frequencies in peripheral blood.

The CDR3 totals 15 residues. CDR1 LNHDA and CDR2 SQIVND come from the germline V gene (reference sequence). Trimming pared 6 bases from V and 0 bases from J, leaving 12 bases between. Sequenced input: blood, either unsorted or a sorted T cell fraction (not recorded which). The TCR was taken from a male donor with ankylosing spondylitis or in good health (not recorded which). The genes are TRBV19 and TRBJ1-5; D unclear. The CDR3 bases are TGTGCCAGTAGGGAGCAGAGAACTAGCAATCAGCCCCAGCATTTT. It yields the protein CASREQRTSNQPQHF.